The 4 T cell receptor beta chains given below trace back to one sample, sequenced in a study of T cells in Graves' hyperthyroidism and ophthalmopathy. Amplification of TCR beta CDR3 regions was performed using RNA transcripts as template. Primed by the HTBI set, a first-round RT-PCR was run on the TCR CDR3. TCRdb analysed the multiplex PCR reads with MiXCR anew, one entry per CDR3 protein. The sample shows 450,000 to 600,000 distinct CDR3 sequences, less than 15% of them seen only once. What was sequenced was blood. These receptors all come from a woman aged 40 to 49 with Graves' hyperthyroidism.

Of note for this clonotype: A much larger clonotype is one base distant, so this may be a read error. This CDR3 is missing its conserved last phenylalanine or tryptophan, likely due to a read error. V gene TRBV20-1 combines with J gene TRBJ2-3, with TRBD2 matching over 9 bases. Unmatched junction bases numbered 6, after V lost 2 bases and J lost 3 bases. CDR3 size: 15 residues. Germline CDR1 reads DFQATT; CDR2 reads SNEGSKA (reference sequence). The CDR3 DNA sequence: TGCAGTGCTAGATCCTATAGCGGGAGTACAGATACGCAGTATCTT. Translating it yields CSARSYSGSTDTQYL.

This clonotype was observed at least ten times. V is TRBV30 and J is TRBJ2-1, with 10 bases fitting TRBD2. Germline V gene sequence: CDR1 GTSNPN, CDR2 SVGIG (reference sequence). The J segment lost 8 bases and the V segment lost 0 bases, leaving 4 bases of the junction unmatched. The CDR3 runs 14 residues. CDR3 region: CAWSVAGGADEQFF. In DNA form, the CDR3 reads TGTGCCTGGAGTGTAGCGGGAGGGGCCGATGAGCAGTTCTTC.

J is TRBJ2-1 and V is TRBV5-6, with D perhaps matching TRBD1 (6 bases). The CDR3 has 13 residues. Trimming removed 4 bases at V and 9 bases at J, with 14 bases between. The germline V gene has CDR1 SGHDT and CDR2 YYEEEE. The CDR3 DNA is TGTGCCAGCAGCCCAGGGACACCGAGTGAGCAGTTCTTC. Amino acids: CASSPGTPSEQFF. The full variable domain, completed using reference TRBV5-6 and TRBJ2-1, is DAGVTQSPTHLIKTRGQQVTLRCSPKSGHDTVSWYQQALGQGPQFIFQYYEEEERQRGNFPDRFSGHQFPNYSSELNVNALLLGDSALYLCASSPGTPSEQFFGPGTRLTVL.

There are a few counts of this clonotype. The genes are TRBV9 and TRBJ2-7; perhaps TRBD1 as D (6 bases). This CDR3 comprises 17 residues. Germline values: CDR1 SGDLS, CDR2 YYNGEE. V lost 6 bases to trimming and J lost 1 base, with 23 bases between them. The CDR3 DNA follows: TGTGCCAGCATCCTGGGCGACAGGTCCCTCCTATCCTACGAGCAGTACTTC. Protein product: CASILGDRSLLSYEQYF.